This TCR beta chain was captured in a study of cytomegalovirus exposure and HLA in healthy donors. Study as a whole: The same platform used for the 500 to 850 first-cohort repertoires was also used for the 100 to 150 validation repertoires, as a later analysis reported. Findings and caveats of the study: About 180 TCR beta chains were listed as cytomegalovirus-associated. In a later analysis, first-cohort TCR clusters were found to tend to co-occur in the 130 or so validation repertoires. In vitro assays verified that three CMV-associated chains recognized CMV antigens specifically.

V was shortened by 6 bases and J by 6 bases, with 17 bases between the two germline ends. Germline CDR1 is MNHEY and CDR2 is SVGAGI. This CDR3 is built from 14 residues. Using immunoSEQ multiplex PCR, the repertoire was profiled, and TCRdb retains in-frame clones only, with some absent. The sample yields 100,000 to 150,000 clones, just under 90% seen once. Worth noting for this clone: Its antigen is undetermined.

The V and J genes are TRBV6-5 and TRBJ1-1; D is possibly TRBD1 (6 bases). This sequence was found in a man aged 25-45 years in good health and CMV-seronegative. The material sequenced was PBMCs. The CDR3 sequence: CASSHSTGTAEAFF. The CDR3 bases are TGTGCCAGCAGCCACTCGACAGGAACGGCTGAAGCTTTCTTT.